The rows below give T cell receptor beta chains drawn from one sample of a study of cytomegalovirus exposure and HLA in healthy donors. Produced via immunoSEQ multiplex PCR; TCRdb's table is partial and in-frame only. This sample has 150,000 to 200,000 clones; approximately 80% occur once, and the top ten carry roughly 6%. Sequencing was done on a sample of PBMCs. The origin of the receptors is a woman between 25 and 40 years old in good health and CMV-seropositive. CDR3s leave out the opening cysteine and the closing phenylalanine or tryptophan.

V	J	CDR3
TRBV19	TRBJ2-2	ASSILNTGELF
TRBV11-2	TRBJ2-1	ASSFDAAGYNEQF
TRBV6-1	TRBJ1-1	ASTGFTTEAF
TRBV19	TRBJ1-1	ASKGLGGEAF
TRBV7-2	TRBJ2-5	ASSPWTLGETQY
TRBV7-9	TRBJ2-1	ASSEKGQGAHEQF
TRBV5-6	TRBJ2-2	ASSWGTMNTGELF
TRBV6-1	TRBJ2-7	ASSVQGAPYEQY
TRBV20-1	TRBJ1-3	SAALDSKVN
TRBV27	TRBJ2-2	ASSSRREGRTGELF
TRBV2	TRBJ1-4	ASSESAREEKLF
TRBV9	TRBJ2-5	ASSVMGTSAKETQY
TRBV10-3	TRBJ1-2	AISESPRGADYT
TRBV28	TRBJ1-1	ASTPPTGNGEAF
TRBV27	TRBJ2-7	ASSLSTRHEQY
TRBV5-1	TRBJ1-1	ASSLSEEKAF
TRBV27	TRBJ1-4	ASRPLTGTGIEKLF
TRBV9	TRBJ2-7	ASSVVGNSYEQY
TRBV4-2	TRBJ1-3	ASSQEVLARGLLSSGNTIY
TRBV6-1	TRBJ2-7	ASGGTRLWYEQY
TRBV10-1	TRBJ2-7	ASSASSSYEQY
TRBV10-3	TRBJ2-7	AISESIGTGMYEQY
TRBV28	TRBJ2-2	ATITGASTGELF
TRBV9	TRBJ2-1	ASSVVTSGSSYNEQF
TRBV28	TRBJ1-5	ASSPFLAGNQPQH
TRBV9	TRBJ2-3	ASSLGLAGDTQY
TRBV10-1	TRBJ1-1	ASSESGANTEAF
TRBV2	TRBJ2-5	ASTQVQETQY
TRBV19	TRBJ2-1	ASSVPGLAGNEQF
TRBV13	TRBJ2-3	ASSLVRGGPTDTQY
TRBV11-2	TRBJ1-3	ASSQGGASGNTIY
TRBV14	TRBJ1-6	ASSQVDSLNSPLH
TRBV9	TRBJ1-3	ASSVSTGSGNTIY
TRBV11-3	TRBJ2-3	ASSLGRSDTQY
TRBV10-1	TRBJ2-4	ASSGSAMENIQY
TRBV7-9	TRBJ2-7	ASSRGYEQY
TRBV15	TRBJ2-1	ATSRSSGKGYNEQF
TRBV18	TRBJ2-5	ASSLPNNKLGGVQETQY
TRBV25-1	TRBJ1-3	ASSEGRTGLGNTIY
TRBV29-1	TRBJ2-2	SAESGCELF
TRBV7-6	TRBJ1-1	ASSSGTGRMRVDTEAF
TRBV5-4	TRBJ2-2	ASSWGTWDTGELF
TRBV18	TRBJ2-5	ASSPLGRQEETQY
TRBV9	TRBJ1-1	ASSIRPGGNTEAF
TRBV5-1	TRBJ2-3	ASARGPVLDTQY